This T cell receptor (beta chain) was found in a study of cytomegalovirus exposure and HLA in healthy donors. About the study: Roughly 180 million T cells yielded 110 million or so unique TCR beta sequences in earlier analysis.

Per germline, CDR1 WNHNN and CDR2 SYGVQD (reference sequence). CDR3 length equals 17 residues. Trimming left V 9 bases short and J 1 base short, with 21 bases between. The PCR used 60 Vbeta and 13 Jbeta primers. Clones were read by immunoSEQ multiplex PCR, and TCRdb kept only the in-frame ones, dropping some. This table holds a few hundred thousand clones, approximately 83% found once. This chain connects TRBV10-1 to TRBJ1-4; D not certain. The receptor's source is a girl aged 10-17 years in good health and CMV-seronegative. Sequencing was performed on PBMCs. The CDR3, as DNA: TGCGCCAGGACAAAACTTCGGGGAAACAAAACTAATGAAAAACTGTTTTTT. This gives the protein CARTKLRGNKTNEKLFF.